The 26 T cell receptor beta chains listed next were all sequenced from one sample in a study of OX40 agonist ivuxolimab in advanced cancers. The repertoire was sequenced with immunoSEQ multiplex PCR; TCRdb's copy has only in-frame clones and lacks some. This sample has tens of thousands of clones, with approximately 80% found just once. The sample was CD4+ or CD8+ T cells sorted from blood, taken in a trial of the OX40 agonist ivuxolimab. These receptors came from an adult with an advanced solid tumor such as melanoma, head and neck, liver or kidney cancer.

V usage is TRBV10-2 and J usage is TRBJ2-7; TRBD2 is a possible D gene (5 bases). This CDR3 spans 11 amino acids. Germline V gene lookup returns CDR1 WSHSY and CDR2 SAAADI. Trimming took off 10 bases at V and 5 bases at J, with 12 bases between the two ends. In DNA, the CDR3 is TGCGCCACCTCGAGCGGCCACGAGCAGTACTTC. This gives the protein CATSSGHEQYF.

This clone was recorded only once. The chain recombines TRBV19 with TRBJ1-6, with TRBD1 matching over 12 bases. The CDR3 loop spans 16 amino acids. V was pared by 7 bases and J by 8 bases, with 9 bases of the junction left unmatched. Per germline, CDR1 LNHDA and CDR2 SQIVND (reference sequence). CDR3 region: CASTPGQGAGHSPLHF. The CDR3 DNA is TGTGCCAGTACCCCGGGACAGGGGGCTGGTCATTCACCCCTCCACTTT.

CDR3 sequence: CASSEELASYNEQFF. The CDR3, as DNA: TGTGCCAGCAGTGAAGAACTAGCGTCATACAATGAGCAGTTCTTC. The chain has TRBV2 and TRBJ2-1; 7 bases match TRBD2. The V gene's germline CDR1 is SNHLY and CDR2 FYNNEI. V shed 1 base and J 4 bases; nucleotides not matched to a gene: 4. The CDR3 is made up of 15 amino acids.

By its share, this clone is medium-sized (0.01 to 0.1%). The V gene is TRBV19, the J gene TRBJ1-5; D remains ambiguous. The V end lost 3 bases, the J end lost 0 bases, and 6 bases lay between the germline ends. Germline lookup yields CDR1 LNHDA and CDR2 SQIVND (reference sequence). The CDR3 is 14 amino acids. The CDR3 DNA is TGTGCCAGTAGTATGGGTATTAGCAATCAGCCCCAGCATTTT. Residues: CASSMGISNQPQHF. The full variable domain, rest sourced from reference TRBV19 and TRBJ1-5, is DGGITQSPKYLFRKEGQNVTLSCEQNLNHDAMYWYRQDPGQGLRLIYYSQIVNDFQKGDIAEGYSVSREKKESFPLTVTSAQKNPTAFYLCASSMGISNQPQHFGDGTRLSIL.

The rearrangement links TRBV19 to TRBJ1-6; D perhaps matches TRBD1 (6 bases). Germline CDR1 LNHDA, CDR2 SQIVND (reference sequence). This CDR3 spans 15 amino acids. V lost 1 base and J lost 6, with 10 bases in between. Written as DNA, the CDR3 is TGTGCCAGTAGTATAGGACAGGCCTTTAATTCACCCCTCCACTTT. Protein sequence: CASSIGQAFNSPLHF.

This CDR3 reads CASSAPGQGNTEAFF. CDR3 nucleotides: TGTGCCAGCAGTGCACCGGGACAGGGGAACACTGAAGCTTTCTTT. The rearrangement links TRBV28 to TRBJ1-1, with 9 nucleotides matching TRBD1. Germline V gives CDR1 MDHEN, CDR2 SYDVKM. Germline trimming cut 5 bases from V and 1 base from J; bases unmatched to any gene: 5. The CDR3 totals 15 residues.

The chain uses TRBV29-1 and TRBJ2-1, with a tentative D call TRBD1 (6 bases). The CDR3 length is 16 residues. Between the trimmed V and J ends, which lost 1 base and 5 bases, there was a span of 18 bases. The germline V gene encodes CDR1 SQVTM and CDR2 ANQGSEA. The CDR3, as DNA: TGCAGCGTTGAAGGCGGACAGAGGGTAATGAACAATGAGCAGTTCTTC. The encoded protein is CSVEGGQRVMNNEQFF.

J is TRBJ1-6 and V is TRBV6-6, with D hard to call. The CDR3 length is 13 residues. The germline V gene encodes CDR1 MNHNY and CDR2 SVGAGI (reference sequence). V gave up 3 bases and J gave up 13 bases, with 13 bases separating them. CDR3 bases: TGTGCCAGCAGTTATATAGGGCAGGCCCCCCTCCACTTT. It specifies CASSYIGQAPLHF.

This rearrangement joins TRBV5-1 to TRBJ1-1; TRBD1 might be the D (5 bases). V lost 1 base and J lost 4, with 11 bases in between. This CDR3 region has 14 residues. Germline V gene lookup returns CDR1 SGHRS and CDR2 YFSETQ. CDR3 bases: TGCGCCAGCAGCTTGAGGGGAAGCGGCACTGAAGCTTTCTTT. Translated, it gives CASSLRGSGTEAFF.

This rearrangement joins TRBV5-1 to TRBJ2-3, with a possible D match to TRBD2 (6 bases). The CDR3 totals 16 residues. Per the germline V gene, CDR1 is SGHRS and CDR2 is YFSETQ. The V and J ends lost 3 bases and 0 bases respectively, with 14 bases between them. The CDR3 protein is CASSSTVAASTDTQYF. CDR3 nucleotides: TGCGCCAGCAGCTCTACGGTAGCGGCTAGCACAGATACGCAGTATTTT.

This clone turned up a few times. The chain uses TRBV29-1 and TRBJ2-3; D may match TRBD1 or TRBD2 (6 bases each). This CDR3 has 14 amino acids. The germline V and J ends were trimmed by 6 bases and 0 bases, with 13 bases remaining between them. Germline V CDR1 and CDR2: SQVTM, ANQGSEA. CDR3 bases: TGCAGCGTCCGTTCGGGGGCTAGCACAGATACGCAGTATTTT. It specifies CSVRSGASTDTQYF.

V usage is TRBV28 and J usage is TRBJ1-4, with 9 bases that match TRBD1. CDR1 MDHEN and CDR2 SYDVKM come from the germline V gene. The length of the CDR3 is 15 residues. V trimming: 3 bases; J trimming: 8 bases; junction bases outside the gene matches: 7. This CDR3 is CASSLPTGGGEKLFF. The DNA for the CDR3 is TGTGCCAGCAGTTTGCCGACAGGGGGTGGGGAAAAACTGTTTTTT.

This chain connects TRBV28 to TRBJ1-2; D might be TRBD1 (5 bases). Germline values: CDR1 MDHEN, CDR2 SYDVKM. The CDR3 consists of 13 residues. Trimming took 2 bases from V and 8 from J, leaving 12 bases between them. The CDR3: CASSLVGREGYTF. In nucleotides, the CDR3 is TGTGCCAGCAGTTTAGTGGGGCGCGAAGGCTACACCTTC.

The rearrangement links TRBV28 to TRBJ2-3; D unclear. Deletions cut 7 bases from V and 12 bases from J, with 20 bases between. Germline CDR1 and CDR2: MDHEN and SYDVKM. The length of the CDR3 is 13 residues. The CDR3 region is CASNLRAPPPQYF. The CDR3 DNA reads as TGTGCCAGCAACTTAAGGGCACCACCACCCCAGTATTTT.

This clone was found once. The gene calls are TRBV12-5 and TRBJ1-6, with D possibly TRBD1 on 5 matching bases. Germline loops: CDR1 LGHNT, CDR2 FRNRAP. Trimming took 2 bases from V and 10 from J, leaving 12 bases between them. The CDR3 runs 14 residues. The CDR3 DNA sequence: TGTGCTAGTGGTTTGTCGGGGGGTGGGTCACCCCTCCACTTT. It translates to CASGLSGGGSPLHF.

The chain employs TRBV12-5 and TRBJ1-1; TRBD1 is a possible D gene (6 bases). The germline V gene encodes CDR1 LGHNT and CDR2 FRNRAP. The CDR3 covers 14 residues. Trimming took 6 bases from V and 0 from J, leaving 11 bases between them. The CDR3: CASGADSMNTEAFF. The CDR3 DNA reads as TGTGCTAGTGGGGCGGACAGTATGAACACTGAAGCTTTCTTT.

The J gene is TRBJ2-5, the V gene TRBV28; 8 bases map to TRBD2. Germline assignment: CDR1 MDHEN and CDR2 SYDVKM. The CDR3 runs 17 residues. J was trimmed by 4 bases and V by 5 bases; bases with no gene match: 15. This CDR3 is CASSPGGGSHQGETQYF. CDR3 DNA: TGTGCCAGCAGTCCCGGGGGGGGCAGCCACCAGGGAGAGACCCAGTACTTC.

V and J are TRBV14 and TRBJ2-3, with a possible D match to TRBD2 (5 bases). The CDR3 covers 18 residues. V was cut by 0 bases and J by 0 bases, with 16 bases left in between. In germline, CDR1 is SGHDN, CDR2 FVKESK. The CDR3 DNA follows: TGTGCCAGCAGCCAAGAGTCCCGACGACGGGGAAGCACAGATACGCAGTATTTT. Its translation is CASSQESRRRGSTDTQYF.

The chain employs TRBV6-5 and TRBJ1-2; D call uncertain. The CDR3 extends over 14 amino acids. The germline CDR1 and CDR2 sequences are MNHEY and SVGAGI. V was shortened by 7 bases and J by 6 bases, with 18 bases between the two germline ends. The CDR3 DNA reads TGTGCCAGCACCCAAACCGCCGGGAGGCATGGCTACACCTTC. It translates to CASTQTAGRHGYTF.

The CDR3 reads CASSQPVLGTGNSPLHF. CDR3 DNA: TGCGCCAGCAGCCAACCTGTACTGGGGACAGGGAATTCACCCCTCCACTTT. The J gene is TRBJ1-6, the V gene TRBV4-1; 9 nucleotides agree with TRBD1. The ends lost 2 bases at V and 7 bases at J; junction bases unmatched: 9. Germline V CDR1 and CDR2: MGHRA, YSYEKL. The length of the CDR3 is 17 residues.

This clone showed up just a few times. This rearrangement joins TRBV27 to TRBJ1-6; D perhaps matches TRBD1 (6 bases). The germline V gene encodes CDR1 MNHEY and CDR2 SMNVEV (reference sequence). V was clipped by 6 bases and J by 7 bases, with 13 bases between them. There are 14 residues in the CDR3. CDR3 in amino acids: CASRAFTGNSPLHF. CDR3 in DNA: TGTGCCAGCAGGGCATTCACAGGGAATTCACCCCTCCACTTT.

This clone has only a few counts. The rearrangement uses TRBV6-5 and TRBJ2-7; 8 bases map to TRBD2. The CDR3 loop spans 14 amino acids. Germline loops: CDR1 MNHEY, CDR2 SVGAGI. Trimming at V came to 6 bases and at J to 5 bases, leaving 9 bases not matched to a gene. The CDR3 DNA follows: TGTGCCAGCAGCCTTGGACTAGCAGGCGACGAGCAGTACTTC. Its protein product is CASSLGLAGDEQYF.

CDR3 region: CASSPQIRSGADSEQYF. CDR3 sequence (DNA): TGTGCCAGCTCACCACAAATTAGGTCCGGGGCAGACAGCGAGCAGTACTTC. V and J are TRBV18 and TRBJ2-7, with D tentatively TRBD1 or TRBD2 (5 bases each). Germline-derived CDR1 and CDR2 are KGHSH and LQKENI. The ends were cut back, 1 base at V and 6 bases at J, with 22 bases in the middle. The CDR3 spans 17 residues.

The CDR3 region is CASVEGAKLFF. CDR3 DNA sequence: TGTGCCAGCGTAGAGGGGGCGAAACTGTTTTTT. The chain has TRBV2 and TRBJ1-4; 7 bases line up with TRBD1. V shed 8 bases and J 11 bases; nucleotides not matched to a gene: 5. This CDR3 has 11 amino acids. Germline V lookup: CDR1 SNHLY, CDR2 FYNNEI.

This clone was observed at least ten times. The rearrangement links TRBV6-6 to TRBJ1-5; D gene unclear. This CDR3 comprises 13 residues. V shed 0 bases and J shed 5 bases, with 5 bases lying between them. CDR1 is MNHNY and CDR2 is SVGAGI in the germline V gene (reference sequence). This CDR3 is CASSYSRDQPQHF. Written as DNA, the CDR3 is TGTGCCAGCAGTTACTCGAGGGATCAGCCCCAGCATTTT.

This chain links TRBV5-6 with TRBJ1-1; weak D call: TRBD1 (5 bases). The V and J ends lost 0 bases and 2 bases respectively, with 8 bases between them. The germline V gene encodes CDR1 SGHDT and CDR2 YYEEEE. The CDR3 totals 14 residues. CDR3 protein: CASSLGQSNTEAFF. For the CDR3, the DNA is TGTGCCAGCAGCTTGGGACAGAGCAACACTGAAGCTTTCTTT.